Listed below are T cell receptor beta chains from one sample, sequenced in a study of T cells in Graves' hyperthyroidism and ophthalmopathy. TCRdb recomputed calls from the multiplex PCR reads with MiXCR, one row per CDR3 protein. The repertoire holds a few hundred thousand distinct CDR3 sequences, with 46% as singletons. Sequencing was performed on peripheral blood or thyroid tissue (not recorded which). The receptors here all came from a young woman with Graves' hyperthyroidism. CDR3s include the opening cysteine and the closing phenylalanine or tryptophan. A D gene is named only where the DNA matches it firmly. Rows give clone size only sometimes, using once, few, many, or a class for an expanded clone.

V	size	D	J	CDR3	DNA
TRBV7-9	many	TRBD1	TRBJ2-5	CASSPPLDRRQETQYF	TGTGCCAGCAGCCCCCCGTTGGACAGGCGGCAAGAGACCCAGTACTTC
TRBV6-1	many	.	TRBJ2-6	CASSPSYNISGANVLTF	TGTGCCAGCAGTCCCTCTTACAATATCTCTGGGGCCAACGTCCTGACTTTC
TRBV15	once	.	TRBJ2-4	CATSRVRIAKNIQYF	TGTGCCACCAGCAGAGTTCGGATAGCCAAAAACATTCAGTACTTC
TRBV12-3/TRBV12-4	many	.	TRBJ1-5	CASSSSGDQPQHF	TGTGCCAGCAGTTCATCAGGGGATCAGCCCCAGCATTTT
TRBV13	.	TRBD1	TRBJ1-4	CASSRDRGNGKLFF	TGTGCCAGCAGCCGGGACAGAGGAAATGGAAAACTGTTTTTT
TRBV5-1	once	TRBD1	TRBJ1-1	CASSYRDRYAEAFF	TGCGCCAGCAGCTACAGGGACAGGTACGCTGAAGCTTTCTTT
TRBV24-1	.	.	TRBJ2-2	CATSESGNGELFF	TGTGCCACCAGTGAGTCTGGGAACGGGGAGCTGTTTTTT
TRBV7-3	.	TRBD1	TRBJ2-3	CASSPWTGQDTQYF	TGTGCCAGCAGCCCGTGGACAGGGCAAGATACGCAGTATTTT
TRBV7-3	many	.	TRBJ2-1	CASSLEGGPNEQFF	TGTGCCAGCAGCTTAGAGGGCGGCCCCAATGAGCAGTTCTTC
TRBV7-3	.	TRBD2	TRBJ2-3	CASSFVAGQSDTQYF	TGTGCCAGCAGCTTTGTAGCGGGTCAATCCGATACGCAGTATTTT
TRBV19	.	TRBD2	TRBJ2-2	CASSIGLGSGELFF	TGTGCCAGTAGTATTGGACTAGGATCTGGGGAGCTGTTTTTT
TRBV20-1	.	.	TRBJ2-7	CSAILGRPYEQYF	TGCAGTGCTATTTTGGGGCGCCCCTACGAGCAGTACTTC
TRBV3-1	many	.	TRBJ2-5	CASSGPQAQYF	TGTGCCAGCAGCGGGCCCCAGGCCCAGTACTTC
TRBV3-1	.	.	TRBJ1-1	CASSQGGSWMEAFF	TGTGCCAGCAGCCAAGGTGGCAGCTGGATGGAAGCTTTCTTT
TRBV2	many	.	TRBJ1-2	CASNLAVYGYTF	TGTGCCAGCAATTTGGCAGTCTATGGCTACACCTTC
TRBV7-2	.	TRBD2	TRBJ2-3	CASGGASGSLTDTQYF	TGTGCCAGCGGCGGGGCTAGCGGGAGTTTGACAGATACGCAGTATTTT
TRBV29-1	.	TRBD2	TRBJ2-7	CSQAAGGPHEQYF	TGCAGCCAAGCGGCGGGAGGGCCTCACGAGCAGTACTTC
TRBV18	.	TRBD1	TRBJ2-7	CASSSYRGEQYF	TGTGCCAGCTCATCCTACAGGGGGGAGCAGTACTTC
TRBV7-9	many	.	TRBJ2-6	CAIPVQGANVLTF	TGTGCCATCCCTGTCCAGGGGGCCAACGTCCTGACTTTC
TRBV29-1	.	TRBD2	TRBJ2-6	CSAEREVLVANVLTF	TGCAGCGCCGAGCGGGAGGTGTTAGTGGCCAACGTCCTGACTTTC
TRBV6-5	many	.	TRBJ1-6	CASSLVQGENSPLHF	TGTGCCAGCAGTTTGGTACAGGGAGAGAATTCACCCCTCCACTTT
TRBV20-1	once	.	TRBJ1-6	CSARDLDSRNSPLHF	TGCAGTGCTAGAGATCTGGACAGCCGAAATTCACCCCTCCACTTT